The 24 T cell receptor beta chains presented below share a single source sample, sequenced in a study of CD8 T cells in ankylosing spondylitis. TCRdb re-analysed the 5' RACE reads in MiXCR, keeping a single row per CDR3 protein. Found here are some 130,000 distinct CDR3 sequences, roughly 10% of them singletons; the top ten hold 4.1%. Sequenced material: blood, either unsorted or a sorted T cell fraction (not recorded which). These receptors were collected from a female donor with ankylosing spondylitis or in good health (not recorded which).

The rearrangement links TRBV10-2 to TRBJ2-7; TRBD1 agrees at 7 bases. The germline CDR1 and CDR2 sequences are WSHSY and SAAADI. The CDR3 covers 13 residues. V lost 6 bases, J lost 1 base, and 3 bases stayed unmatched. This CDR3 reads CASRRGQSYEQYF. The CDR3 nucleotides are TGCGCCAGCAGGAGGGGACAGTCCTACGAGCAGTACTTC.

This clonotype has at least ten counts. V usage is TRBV12-3 or TRBV12-4 and J usage is TRBJ1-6, with no clear D. V gave up 1 base and J gave up 3 bases, with 10 bases separating them. CDR3 length: 16 residues. For the CDR3, the DNA is TGTGCCAGCAGTTTAGAACAAGGCGGCTATAATTCACCCCTCCACTTT. This sequence encodes CASSLEQGGYNSPLHF.

The chain is built from TRBV15 and TRBJ1-1; TRBD1 aligns across 10 bases. With V trimmed by 0 bases and J by 4 bases, 5 bases remained unmatched. The V gene's germline CDR1 is LNHNV and CDR2 YYDKDF (reference sequence). The CDR3 spans 16 residues. The CDR3 spells CATSRDRGQGPTEAFF. The CDR3 DNA reads TGTGCCACCAGCAGAGATAGGGGACAGGGGCCCACTGAAGCTTTCTTT.

There are many counts of this clonotype. The chain is built from TRBV29-1 and TRBJ2-3; either TRBD1 or TRBD2 may fit D (6 bases each). CDR1 and CDR2 (germline): SQVTM, ANQGSEA. V lost 4 bases to trimming and J lost 6 bases, with 14 bases between them. The CDR3 runs to 13 residues. CDR3 sequence: CSVGWGAKDTQYF. The CDR3 DNA sequence: TGCAGCGTTGGGTGGGGGGCCAAGGATACGCAGTATTTT.

This clonotype was counted ten times or more. The V call is TRBV12-3 or TRBV12-4, the J call TRBJ1-1, with a tentative D call TRBD1 (5 bases). V dropped 3 bases and J dropped 8 bases, with 7 bases sitting between them. The CDR3 totals 11 residues. CDR3 amino acids: CASSFGGEAFF. The CDR3 DNA sequence: TGTGCCAGCAGTTTCGGGGGGGAAGCTTTCTTT.

The chain carries TRBV20-1 and TRBJ1-1; D is unclear. CDR3 size: 12 residues. Germline V gene sequence: CDR1 DFQATT, CDR2 SNEGSKA (reference sequence). Deletions cut 4 bases from V and 6 bases from J, with 12 bases between. The CDR3 loop is CSAIPSAAEAFF. For the CDR3, the DNA is TGCAGTGCTATCCCCTCGGCCGCTGAAGCTTTCTTT.

This rearrangement joins TRBV2 to TRBJ2-7, with D tentatively TRBD2 (6 bases). Trimming removed 10 bases at V and 5 bases at J, with 21 bases between. The V gene's germline CDR1 is SNHLY and CDR2 FYNNEI. This CDR3 has 14 amino acids. This chain's CDR3 is CATRTGGGTHEQYF. As DNA, the CDR3 is TGTGCCACCCGAACAGGTGGAGGGACCCACGAGCAGTACTTC.

At least ten counts were recorded for this clonotype. The chain links TRBV12-3 or TRBV12-4 to TRBJ1-6; tentative D call: TRBD1 (5 bases). With 7 bases removed from V and 4 bases from J, the gap between germline ends came to 17 bases. This CDR3 spans 16 amino acids. CDR3 nucleotide sequence: TGTGCCAGCACCTCATGGGGGTTTTTGTATAATTCACCCCTCCACTTT. Residues: CASTSWGFLYNSPLHF.

The sample holds many counts of this clonotype. This rearrangement joins TRBV7-2 to TRBJ2-5; 12 bases agree with TRBD2. CDR1 and CDR2 from the germline V gene are SGHTA and FQGNSA. The length of the CDR3 is 14 residues. Unmatched junction bases numbered 5, after V lost 7 bases and J lost 5 bases. CDR3 amino acids: CASMRLAGVETQYF. The CDR3 DNA is TGTGCCAGCATGCGACTAGCGGGAGTTGAGACCCAGTACTTC.

This clonotype has at least ten counts. The J gene is TRBJ1-1, the V gene TRBV5-6; tentative D call: TRBD1 (6 bases). The CDR3 loop spans 15 amino acids. Between the trimmed V and J ends, which lost 4 bases and 3 bases, there was a span of 16 bases. In germline, CDR1 is SGHDT, CDR2 YYEEEE. The CDR3 bases are TGTGCCAGCAGCCTCACAGGGATGGAGGACACTGAAGCTTTCTTT. Its translation is CASSLTGMEDTEAFF.

This clonotype was seen repeatedly, ten times or more. The V call is TRBV15, the J call TRBJ1-1, with D unclear. Trimming stripped 5 bases from V and 10 bases from J, with 17 bases between. This CDR3 has 13 amino acids. Germline V gene sequence: CDR1 LNHNV, CDR2 YYDKDF (reference sequence). CDR3 sequence: CATSGEISGPAFF. DNA for the CDR3: TGTGCCACCAGCGGCGAGATTTCGGGCCCAGCTTTCTTT. Based on the CDR3 plus reference TRBV15 and TRBJ1-1, the full variable domain is DAMVIQNPRYQVTQFGKPVTLSCSQTLNHNVMYWYQQKSSQAPKLLFHYYDKDFNNEADTPDNFQSRRPNTSFCFLDIRSPGLGDTAMYLCATSGEISGPAFFGQGTRLTVV.

This clonotype was counted many times. The DNA of the CDR3 is TGTGCCAGCAGCCGCGGGAGGGGTAGCAATCAGCCCCAGCATTTT. Translating it yields CASSRGRGSNQPQHF. V and J are TRBV28 and TRBJ1-5; the D gene is possibly TRBD1 (5 bases). V was cut by 6 bases and J by 0 bases, with 12 bases left in between. CDR3 length: 15 amino acids. Germline CDR1 MDHEN, CDR2 SYDVKM.

Ten or more counts support this clonotype. The chain links TRBV20-1 to TRBJ1-1, with D maybe TRBD1 (6 bases). Germline V gene lookup returns CDR1 DFQATT and CDR2 SNEGSKA (reference sequence). This CDR3 comprises 14 residues. Trimming removed 6 bases from V and 3 bases from J, with 17 bases in between. CDR3 nucleotide sequence: TGCAGTGCCCCGAAGGGGGGTGGTCACACTGAAGCTTTCTTT. It is translated as CSAPKGGGHTEAFF.

A note on this clonotype: A much more abundant neighbour one base away suggests this may be a read error. The V call is TRBV18, the J call TRBJ1-5, with D possibly being TRBD1 (5 bases). Per the germline V gene, CDR1 is KGHSH and CDR2 is LQKENI. The CDR3 is 13 residues long. The V and J ends lost 3 bases and 5 bases respectively, with 8 bases between them. CDR3 nucleotide sequence: TGTGCCAGCTCACCGGACACCGATCAGCCCCAGCATTTT. As protein: CASSPDTDQPQHF.

Ten or more counts support this clonotype. The chain combines TRBV5-5 with TRBJ2-6, with D hard to call. Looked up from germline, CDR1 is SGHKS and CDR2 is YYEKEE (reference sequence). The CDR3 sequence is 14 residues long. V lost 6 bases and J lost 1, with 8 bases in between. CDR3 region: CASTRPSGANVLTF. CDR3 nucleotides: TGTGCCAGCACCCGACCTTCTGGGGCCAACGTCCTGACTTTC.

The chain recombines TRBV5-5 with TRBJ2-5, with no clear D. This CDR3 contains 14 residues. Germline loops: CDR1 SGHKS, CDR2 YYEKEE (reference sequence). V was cut by 4 bases and J by 2 bases, with 12 bases left in between. CDR3 region: CASSLAVGQETQYF. The CDR3 DNA is TGTGCCAGCAGCCTGGCGGTCGGACAAGAGACCCAGTACTTC.

This clonotype was recorded many times. This chain links TRBV20-1 with TRBJ2-2; possibly TRBD2 for D (5 bases). The CDR3 has 16 residues. Between the trimmed V and J ends, which lost 4 bases and 1 base, there was a span of 16 bases. CDR1 and CDR2 (germline): DFQATT, SNEGSKA (reference sequence). In DNA form, the CDR3 reads TGCAGTGCTACTCGTCCGGGGAGCTTGAACACCGGGGAGCTGTTTTTT. Protein product: CSATRPGSLNTGELFF.

This clonotype was observed at least ten times. The genes are TRBV5-1 and TRBJ1-4; TRBD1 agrees at 11 bases. Germline V CDR1 and CDR2: SGHRS, YFSETQ. V shed 4 bases, J shed 7 bases, and the junction held 3 bases outside the gene matches. This CDR3 is 14 amino acids long. The CDR3 here is CASSGDRGVEKLFF. The DNA for the CDR3 is TGCGCCAGCAGCGGGGACAGGGGGGTTGAAAAACTGTTTTTT.

The rearrangement links TRBV19 to TRBJ2-7, with D unresolved. The CDR3 is made up of 15 amino acids. The V gene lost 5 bases and the J gene lost 2 bases, with 16 bases spanning the gap. Looked up from germline, CDR1 is LNHDA and CDR2 is SQIVND (reference sequence). CDR3 sequence reads: CASSSYDFAPYEQYF. The CDR3 coding sequence is TGTGCCAGTAGTTCCTATGACTTCGCCCCCTACGAGCAGTACTTC.

This clonotype was counted at least ten times. The rearrangement joins TRBV12-3 or TRBV12-4 to TRBJ2-7; D is uncertain. V was shortened by 3 bases and J by 3 bases, with 9 bases between the two germline ends. The CDR3 is 13 amino acids. Written as DNA, the CDR3 is TGTGCCAGCAGTTTTGCAGAATACTACGAGCAGTACTTC. Amino acids: CASSFAEYYEQYF.

This clonotype came up many times. This rearrangement joins TRBV20-1 to TRBJ2-5; 10 nucleotides agree with TRBD2. The CDR3 runs to 15 residues. CDR1 and CDR2 from the germline V gene are DFQATT and SNEGSKA (reference sequence). The ends lost 3 bases at V and 2 bases at J; junction bases unmatched: 6. Written as DNA, the CDR3 is TGCAGTGCTAGTCCTAGCGGGGGTTTTCAAGAGACCCAGTACTTC. Its protein product is CSASPSGGFQETQYF.

On this clonotype itself: The junction departs from the called germline gene at one end, perhaps through a read error. This rearrangement joins TRBV20-1 to TRBJ2-1; 8 bases match TRBD2. This CDR3 is built from 16 residues. Germline lookup yields CDR1 DFQATT and CDR2 SNEGSKA (reference sequence). The CDR3 protein is CSVRVAGRYPYNEQFF. CDR3 DNA sequence: TGCAGTGTTAGAGTAGCGGGACGTTACCCTTACAATGAGCAGTTCTTC.

In its sample, this clonotype was seen many times. The chain combines TRBV29-1 with TRBJ1-4, with unresolved D. CDR1 and CDR2 (germline): SQVTM, ANQGSEA. Trimming stripped 7 bases from V and 6 bases from J, with 15 bases between. CDR3 length: 13 amino acids. Written as DNA, the CDR3 is TGCAGCGGATCGGTCTACCTCGATGAAAAACTGTTTTTT. This encodes CSGSVYLDEKLFF.

The sample holds many counts of this clonotype. This chain joins TRBV14 and TRBJ2-1; a weak D match, TRBD2 (6 bases). The CDR3 runs 15 residues. Per the germline V gene, CDR1 is SGHDN and CDR2 is FVKESK. The germline V and J ends were trimmed by 8 bases and 0 bases, with 14 bases remaining between them. CDR3: CASGSGSSSYNEQFF. The CDR3 DNA follows: TGTGCCAGCGGGAGCGGGTCGAGCTCCTACAATGAGCAGTTCTTC.